This T cell receptor (beta chain) was found in a study of blood T cell repertoires in COVID-19. Per the original methods: Quantification of nucleated cells was approximated via reference gene primer amplification. Clones were sequenced by immunoSEQ multiplex PCR, and TCRdb holds only the in-frame ones, with some missing. Clone size and the V and J calls come from that table; the DNA yielded D and trimming. The table has 200,000 to 250,000 clones, 80% to 90% seen once. Germline-derived CDR1 and CDR2 are LGHNA and YSLEER. The CDR3 length is 16 residues. V was shortened by 0 bases and J by 5 bases, with 16 bases between the two germline ends.

The origin of this receptor is a man aged 45-65 years with active or convalescent COVID-19. The chain joins TRBV4-3 to TRBJ1-2; tentatively, D is TRBD1 (6 bases). The sample was peripheral blood. The CDR3 protein is CASSQDLRGNFYGYTF. In nucleotides, the CDR3 is TGCGCCAGCAGCCAAGATCTAAGGGGGAACTTTTATGGCTACACCTTC.